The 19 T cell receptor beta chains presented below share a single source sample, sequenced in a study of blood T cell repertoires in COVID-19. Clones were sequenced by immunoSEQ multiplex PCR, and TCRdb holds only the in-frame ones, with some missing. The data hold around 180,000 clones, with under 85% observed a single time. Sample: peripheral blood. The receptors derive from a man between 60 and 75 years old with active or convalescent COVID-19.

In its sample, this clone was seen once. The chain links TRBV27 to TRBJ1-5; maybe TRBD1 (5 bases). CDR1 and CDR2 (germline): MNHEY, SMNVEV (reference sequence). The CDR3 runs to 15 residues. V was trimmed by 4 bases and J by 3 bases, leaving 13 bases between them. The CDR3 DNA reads TGTGCCAGCAGTTCGGCCGTAGGGGTCAATCAGCCCCAGCATTTT. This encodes CASSSAVGVNQPQHF.

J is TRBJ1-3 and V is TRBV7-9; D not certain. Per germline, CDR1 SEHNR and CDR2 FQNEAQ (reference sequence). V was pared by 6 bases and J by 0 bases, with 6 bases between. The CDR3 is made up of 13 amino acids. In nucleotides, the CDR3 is TGTGCCAGCAGTTACACCTCTGGAAACACCATATATTTT. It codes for CASSYTSGNTIYF. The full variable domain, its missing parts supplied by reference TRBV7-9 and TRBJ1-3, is DTGVSQNPRHKITKRGQNVTFRCDPISEHNRLYWYRQTLGQGPEFLTYFQNEAQLEKSRLLSDRFSAERPKGSFSTLEIQRTEQGDSAMYLCASSYTSGNTIYFGEGSWLTVV.

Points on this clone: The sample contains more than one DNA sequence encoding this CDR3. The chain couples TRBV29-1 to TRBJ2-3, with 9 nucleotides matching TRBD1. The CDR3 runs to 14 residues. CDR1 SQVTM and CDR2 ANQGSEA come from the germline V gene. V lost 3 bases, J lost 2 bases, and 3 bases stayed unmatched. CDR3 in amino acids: CSVDGQGNTDTQYF. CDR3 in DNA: TGCAGCGTTGACGGACAGGGGAACACAGATACGCAGTATTTT.

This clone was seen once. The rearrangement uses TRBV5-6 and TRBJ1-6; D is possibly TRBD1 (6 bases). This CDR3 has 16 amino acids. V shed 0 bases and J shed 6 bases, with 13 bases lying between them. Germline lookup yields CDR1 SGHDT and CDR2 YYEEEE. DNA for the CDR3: TGTGCCAGCAGCTTGGGAAGGGGGTCTCCTAATTCACCCCTCCACTTT. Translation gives CASSLGRGSPNSPLHF.

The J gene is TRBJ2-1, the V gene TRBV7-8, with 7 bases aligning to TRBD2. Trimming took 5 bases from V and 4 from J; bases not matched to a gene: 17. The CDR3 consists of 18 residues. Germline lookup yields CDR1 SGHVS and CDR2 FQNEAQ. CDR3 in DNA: TGTGCCAGCAGCACAAACGTATACAGCGGGATCCTTTACAATGAGCAGTTCTTC. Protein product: CASSTNVYSGILYNEQFF.

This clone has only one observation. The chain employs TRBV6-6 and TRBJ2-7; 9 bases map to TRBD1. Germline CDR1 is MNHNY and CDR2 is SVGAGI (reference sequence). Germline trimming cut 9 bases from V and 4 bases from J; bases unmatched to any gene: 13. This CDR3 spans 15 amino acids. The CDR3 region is CASGQGNRFFYEQYF. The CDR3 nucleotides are TGTGCCAGTGGACAGGGGAACCGGTTCTTTTACGAGCAGTACTTC.

CDR3 nucleotides: TGTGCCAGCAGTTTGGGGCGGGAGGGGTACTTC. This codes for CASSLGREGYF. This chain links TRBV12-3 or TRBV12-4 with TRBJ2-7; TRBD2 aligns across 9 bases. This CDR3 has 11 amino acids. Losses at the gene ends were 3 bases for V and 12 bases for J; bases not matched to a gene: 3.

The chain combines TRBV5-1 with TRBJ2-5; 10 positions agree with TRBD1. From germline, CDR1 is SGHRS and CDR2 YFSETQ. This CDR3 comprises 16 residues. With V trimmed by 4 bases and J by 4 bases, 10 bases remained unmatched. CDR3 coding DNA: TGCGCCAGCAGCGAGGCCGGACAGGGGGTAGGAGAGACCCAGTACTTC. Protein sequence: CASSEAGQGVGETQYF. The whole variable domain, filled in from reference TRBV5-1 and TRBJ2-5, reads KAGVTQTPRYLIKTRGQQVTLSCSPISGHRSVSWYQQTPGQGLQFLFEYFSETQRNKGNFPGRFSGRQFSNSRSEMNVSTLELGDSALYLCASSEAGQGVGETQYFGPGTRLLVL.

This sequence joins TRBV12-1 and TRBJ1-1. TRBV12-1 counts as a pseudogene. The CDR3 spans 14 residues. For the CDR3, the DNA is TGTGCCAGCAGCTCCGGGAAAGTGAACACTGAAGCTTTCTTT. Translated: CASSSGKVNTEAFF.

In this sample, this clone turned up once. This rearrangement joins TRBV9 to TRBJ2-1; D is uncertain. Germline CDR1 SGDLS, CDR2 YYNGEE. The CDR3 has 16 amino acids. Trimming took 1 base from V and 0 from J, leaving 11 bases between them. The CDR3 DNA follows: TGTGCCAGCAGCGTATGGAGCGCCGCCTCCTACAATGAGCAGTTCTTC. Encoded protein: CASSVWSAASYNEQFF.

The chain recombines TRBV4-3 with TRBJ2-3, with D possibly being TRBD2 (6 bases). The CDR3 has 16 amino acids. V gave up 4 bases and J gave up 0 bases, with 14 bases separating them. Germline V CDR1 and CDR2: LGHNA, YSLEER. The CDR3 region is CASSPGPSGSTDTQYF. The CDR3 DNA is TGCGCCAGCAGCCCAGGGCCCAGCGGGAGCACAGATACGCAGTATTTT.

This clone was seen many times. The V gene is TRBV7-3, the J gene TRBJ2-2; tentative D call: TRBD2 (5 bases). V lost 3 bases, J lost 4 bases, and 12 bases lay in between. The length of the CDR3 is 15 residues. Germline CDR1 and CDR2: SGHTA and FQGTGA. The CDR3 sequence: CASSFLVRGTGELFF. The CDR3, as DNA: TGTGCCAGCAGCTTCCTCGTACGGGGCACCGGGGAGCTGTTTTTT.

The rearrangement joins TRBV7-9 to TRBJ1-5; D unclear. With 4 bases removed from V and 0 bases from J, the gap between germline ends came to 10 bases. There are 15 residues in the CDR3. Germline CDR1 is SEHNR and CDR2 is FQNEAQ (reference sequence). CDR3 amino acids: CASSSLGNSNQPQHF. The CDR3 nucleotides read TGTGCCAGCAGCTCCCTAGGCAATAGCAATCAGCCCCAGCATTTT.

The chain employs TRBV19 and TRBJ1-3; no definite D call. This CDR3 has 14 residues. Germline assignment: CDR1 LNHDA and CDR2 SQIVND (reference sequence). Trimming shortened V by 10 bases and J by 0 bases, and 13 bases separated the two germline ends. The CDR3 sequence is CATTSGYSGNTIYF. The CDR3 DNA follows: TGTGCCACAACCAGCGGTTACTCTGGAAACACCATATATTTT.

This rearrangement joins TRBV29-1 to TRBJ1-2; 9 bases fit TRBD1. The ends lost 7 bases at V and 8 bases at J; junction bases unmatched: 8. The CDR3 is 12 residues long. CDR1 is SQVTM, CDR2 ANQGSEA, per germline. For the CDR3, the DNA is TGCAGCGCCGAGGGACAGGGATTAGGCTACACCTTC. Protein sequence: CSAEGQGLGYTF.

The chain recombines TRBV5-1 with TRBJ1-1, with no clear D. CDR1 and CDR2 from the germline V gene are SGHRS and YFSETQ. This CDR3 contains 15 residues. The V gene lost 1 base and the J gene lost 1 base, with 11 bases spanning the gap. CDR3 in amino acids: CASSLSGNWNTEAFF. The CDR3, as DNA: TGCGCCAGCAGCTTGTCCGGGAACTGGAACACTGAAGCTTTCTTT.

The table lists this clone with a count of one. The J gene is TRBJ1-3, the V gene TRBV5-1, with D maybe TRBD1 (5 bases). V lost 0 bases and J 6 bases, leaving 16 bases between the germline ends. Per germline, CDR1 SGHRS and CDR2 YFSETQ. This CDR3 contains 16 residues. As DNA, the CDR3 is TGCGCCAGCAGCTTGGCCGTTGGCAGGGCTCAAAACACCATATATTTT. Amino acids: CASSLAVGRAQNTIYF. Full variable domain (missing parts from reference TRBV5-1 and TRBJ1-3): KAGVTQTPRYLIKTRGQQVTLSCSPISGHRSVSWYQQTPGQGLQFLFEYFSETQRNKGNFPGRFSGRQFSNSRSEMNVSTLELGDSALYLCASSLAVGRAQNTIYFGEGSWLTVV.

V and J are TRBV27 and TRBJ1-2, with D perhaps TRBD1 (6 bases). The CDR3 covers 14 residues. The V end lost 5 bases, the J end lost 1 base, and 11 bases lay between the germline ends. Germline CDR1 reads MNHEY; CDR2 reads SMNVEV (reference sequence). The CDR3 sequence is CASSRTVFNYGYTF. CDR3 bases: TGTGCCAGCAGTAGGACAGTCTTTAACTATGGCTACACCTTC.

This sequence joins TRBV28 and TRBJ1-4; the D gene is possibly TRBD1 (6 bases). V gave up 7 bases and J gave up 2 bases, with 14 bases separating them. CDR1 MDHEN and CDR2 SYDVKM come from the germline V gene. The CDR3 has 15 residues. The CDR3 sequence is CASTIQGTTNEKLFF. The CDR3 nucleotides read TGTGCCAGCACCATACAGGGCACGACTAATGAAAAACTGTTTTTT.